This entry features one TCR beta chain sequence. The antigen remains undetermined. The CDR3 consists of 16 residues. Germline CDR1 is SEHNR and CDR2 is FQNEAQ (reference sequence). The V and J ends lost 5 bases and 3 bases respectively, with 19 bases between them. The sample originates from a study of immune evolution from preneoplasia to lung adenocarcinoma. Study-level points and caveats: KRAS-mutant nodules had the highest T cell clonality. Normal lung had the highest top T cell clone frequencies. Clonality was highest in normal lung, lower in later-stage lesions apparently.

Sequencing was performed with immunoSEQ multiplex PCR; in TCRdb, only in-frame clones are kept and a portion is missing. The repertoire holds roughly 5,300 clones, with around 88% as singletons. The sequence came from a person between 45 and 75 years old with lung adenocarcinoma. The V call is TRBV7-9, the J call TRBJ1-1, with D perhaps TRBD1 (5 bases). Sequencing was done on a sample of FFPE invasive lung adenocarcinoma tissue. The CDR3 loop is CASSTDRDRHDTEAFF. CDR3 bases: TGTGCCAGCAGCACCGACCGGGACCGCCATGACACTGAAGCTTTCTTT.